The 10 T cell receptor beta chains presented below share a single source sample, sequenced in a study of cytomegalovirus exposure and HLA in healthy donors. PCR amplification relied on 60 Vbeta primers (plus 13 Jbeta primers). The protocol was immunoSEQ multiplex PCR, while the TCRdb copy is restricted to in-frame clones and leaves out a portion. Of about 120,000 clones in the sample, roughly 80% were seen once. The sequencing sample was made of PBMCs. These receptors originate from a middle-aged woman in good health and CMV-seronegative.

The chain couples TRBV21-1 to TRBJ2-5; the table's TRBD1 call for D was not verified on the DNA. The better agreement between TRBJ2-7 and the DNA end casts doubt on the J call. TRBV21-1 is deemed a pseudogene. The CDR3 length is 15 residues. This CDR3 reads CASSINQGQGNEQYF. Written as DNA, the CDR3 is TGTGCCAGCAGCATCAACCAAGGACAGGGTAACGAGCAGTACTTC.

The chain has TRBV20-1 and TRBJ2-3, with 9 bases fitting TRBD2. After removal of 4 bases from V and 10 bases from J, the junction contained 3 bases not matched to a gene. Looked up from germline, CDR1 is DFQATT and CDR2 is SNEGSKA (reference sequence). CDR3 length equals 11 residues. This chain's CDR3 is CSAIVAGAQYF. The CDR3 DNA reads as TGCAGTGCTATCGTAGCGGGAGCGCAGTATTTT.

The rearrangement links TRBV5-4 to TRBJ2-2; no clear D. The V end lost 0 bases, the J end lost 7 bases, and 7 bases lay between the germline ends. Germline CDR1 SGHNT, CDR2 YYREEE (reference sequence). The CDR3 loop spans 13 amino acids. The CDR3 coding sequence is TGTGCCAGCAGCTTGGTACGCGACGGGGAGCTGTTTTTT. Encoded protein: CASSLVRDGELFF.

The J gene is TRBJ2-2, the V gene TRBV4-1; 12 bases line up with TRBD2. This CDR3 contains 17 residues. V dropped 3 bases and J dropped 3; count of bases not matched to a gene: 5. CDR1 and CDR2 from the germline V gene are MGHRA and YSYEKL. DNA for the CDR3: TGCGCCAGCAGCCATTTTTCTAGCGGGAGGGACACCGGGGAGCTGTTTTTT. It codes for CASSHFSSGRDTGELFF.

The chain uses TRBV25-1 and TRBJ1-2; TRBD1 agrees at 8 bases. The V gene end was trimmed by 2 bases and the J gene end by 8 bases; junction bases not matched to a gene: 4. The CDR3 has 13 amino acids. The germline gives CDR1 MGHDK, CDR2 SYGVNS. CDR3 region: CASSEQGARGYTF. The CDR3 DNA sequence: TGTGCCAGCAGTGAACAGGGGGCGCGGGGCTACACCTTC.

This chain joins TRBV9 and TRBJ2-3, with TRBD2 matching over 8 bases. This CDR3 is built from 16 residues. J lost 3 bases, V lost 3 bases, and 9 bases had no gene match. In germline, CDR1 is SGDLS, CDR2 YYNGEE. Written as DNA, the CDR3 is TGTGCCAGCAGCGCCCTGATGGCTAGCGGGACAGATACGCAGTATTTT. Its translation: CASSALMASGTDTQYF.

As concerns this clone: The same CDR3 is also encoded by other DNA sequences in this sample. The chain joins TRBV5-1 to TRBJ2-7, with 10 nucleotides matching TRBD1. V trimming: 3 bases; J trimming: 4 bases; junction bases outside the gene matches: 7. CDR1 is SGHRS and CDR2 is YFSETQ in the germline V gene. The CDR3 totals 15 residues. CDR3 coding DNA: TGCGCCAGCAGCTCGGCGGGACAGGGGAATTACGAGCAGTACTTC. Protein product: CASSSAGQGNYEQYF.

This chain's CDR3 is CASSGRAGELFF. The CDR3, as DNA: TGTGCCAGCAGTGGCCGGGCCGGGGAGCTGTTTTTT. V is TRBV27 and J is TRBJ2-2; D gene uncertain. V was clipped by 5 bases and J by 6 bases, with 7 bases between them. From germline, CDR1 is MNHEY and CDR2 SMNVEV (reference sequence). The CDR3 spans 12 residues.

This sequence joins TRBV2 and TRBJ1-1; 7 nucleotides align to TRBD1. The V gene's germline CDR1 is SNHLY and CDR2 FYNNEI. The CDR3 loop spans 13 amino acids. Unmatched junction bases numbered 7, after V lost 8 bases and J lost 4 bases. The CDR3 spells CASWYRGLTEAFF. CDR3 nucleotide sequence: TGTGCCAGCTGGTACAGGGGACTCACTGAAGCTTTCTTT.

This clone was observed a single time. This chain connects TRBV29-1 to TRBJ1-2; D call uncertain. This CDR3 is built from 14 residues. CDR1 is SQVTM and CDR2 is ANQGSEA in the germline V gene. Trimming stripped 1 base from V and 4 bases from J, with 13 bases between. CDR3 region: CSVEGALGSYGYTF. The CDR3 nucleotides read TGCAGCGTTGAAGGGGCTTTGGGGAGCTATGGCTACACCTTC.